The T cell receptor beta chain under discussion was sequenced for a study of beta chain features in type 1 diabetes. This clone has just a few counts. Its antigen is as yet unknown. CDR3 length: 16 amino acids. Germline V CDR1 and CDR2: MGHRA, YSYEKL. Trimming left V 5 bases short and J 2 bases short, with 16 bases between. Study-level findings and limits: A moderate, significant TCRB CDR3 shortening appeared in type 1 diabetes across four CD4+ subsets.

The investigators reverse transcribed all of the isolated RNA, so they sequenced expressed TCRB transcripts. The table came from immunoSEQ multiplex PCR; TCRdb's copy has only in-frame clones and leaves some out. Of more than 550,000 clones listed, 11% to 15% are singletons. This receptor was identified in a man aged 18 to 30 with type 1 diabetes. Sequences were obtained from naive CD4+ T cells from blood. This sequence joins TRBV4-1 and TRBJ1-5; D may be TRBD1 (6 bases). CDR3 amino acids: CASSSSGGRGNQPQHF. In DNA form, the CDR3 reads TGCGCCAGCAGCTCAAGCGGGGGCCGGGGCAATCAGCCCCAGCATTTT.